This T cell receptor (beta chain) was recovered during a study of blood T cell repertoires in COVID-19. Using immunoSEQ multiplex PCR, the repertoire was profiled, and TCRdb retains in-frame clones only, with some absent. The table has about 330,000 clones, roughly 90% seen once. V lost 6 bases and J lost 3, with 18 bases in between. The CDR3 spans 15 residues. Germline CDR1 and CDR2: MNHEY and SMNVEV (reference sequence). Material: peripheral blood. The chain joins TRBV27 to TRBJ2-7; weak D call: TRBD2 (5 bases). This sequence originates from a woman in her forties or fifties with active or convalescent COVID-19. The CDR3 nucleotides read TGTGCCAGCAGCCCTACTGGGCGGGCCATCTACGAGCAGTACTTC. Protein: CASSPTGRAIYEQYF.